This T cell receptor beta chain was found in a study of CD8 T cells in ankylosing spondylitis. In the case of this clonotype: Its antigen remains unidentified.

MiXCR, run by TCRdb on the 5' RACE reads, gives a single entry per CDR3 protein. The sample has about 800,000 distinct CDR3 sequences; roughly 12% are singletons. Study-level points and caveats: Disease-linked clones were reportedly significantly enriched in matched ankylosing spondylitis synovial fluid. What appeared characteristic of ankylosing spondylitis blood was a TCR beta motif of 7 or 8 highly homologous variants.

V gave up 4 bases and J gave up 6 bases, with 22 bases separating them. Germline V gene sequence: CDR1 DFQATT, CDR2 SNEGSKA (reference sequence). The CDR3 contains 15 residues. V is TRBV20-1 and J is TRBJ2-7, with D possibly TRBD2 on 5 matching bases. The source of this sequence is a male donor with ankylosing spondylitis. Sequencing input: blood, either unsorted or a sorted T cell fraction (not recorded which). The DNA of the CDR3 is TGCAGTGCTACTAAGACCGGAGCGGCTAATGGCGAGCAGTACTTC. Amino acid sequence: CSATKTGAANGEQYF.